The entry that follows covers one TCR beta chain sequence. Its specificity is unknown. The data were obtained in a study of cytomegalovirus exposure and HLA in healthy donors. Points from the study as a whole: A few chains linked to CMV were shown in vitro to be specific for CMV antigens.

A multiplex PCR was run with 60 Vbeta primers and 13 Jbeta primers. TCRdb's table, derived via immunoSEQ multiplex PCR, lists solely in-frame clones and lacks some. The sample includes 100,000 or so clones, about 81% of them seen just once. V lost 3 bases and J 5 bases, leaving 8 bases between the germline ends. CDR1 is MDHEN and CDR2 is SYDVKM in the germline V gene. The CDR3 runs to 14 residues. The TCR was taken from a man aged 50-60 years in good health and CMV-seronegative. The chain joins TRBV28 to TRBJ1-6; D call uncertain. Sequenced: PBMCs. The CDR3 region is CASSFKQNNSPLHF. The DNA for the CDR3 is TGTGCCAGCAGTTTCAAACAGAATAATTCACCCCTCCACTTT.